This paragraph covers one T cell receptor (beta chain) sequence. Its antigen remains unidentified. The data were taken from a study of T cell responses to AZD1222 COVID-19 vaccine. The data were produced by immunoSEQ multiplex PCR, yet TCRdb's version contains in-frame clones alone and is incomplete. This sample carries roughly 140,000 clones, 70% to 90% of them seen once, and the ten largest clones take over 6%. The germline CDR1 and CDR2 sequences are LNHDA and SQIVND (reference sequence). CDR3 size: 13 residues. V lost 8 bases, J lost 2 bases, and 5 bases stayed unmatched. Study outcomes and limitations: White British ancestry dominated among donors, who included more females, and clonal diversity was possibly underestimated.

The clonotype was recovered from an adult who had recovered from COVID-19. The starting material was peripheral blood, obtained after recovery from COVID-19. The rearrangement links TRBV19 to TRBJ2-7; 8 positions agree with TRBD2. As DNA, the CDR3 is TGTGCCAGTTCCGGGACTAGAGCCTACGAGCAGTACTTC. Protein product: CASSGTRAYEQYF.